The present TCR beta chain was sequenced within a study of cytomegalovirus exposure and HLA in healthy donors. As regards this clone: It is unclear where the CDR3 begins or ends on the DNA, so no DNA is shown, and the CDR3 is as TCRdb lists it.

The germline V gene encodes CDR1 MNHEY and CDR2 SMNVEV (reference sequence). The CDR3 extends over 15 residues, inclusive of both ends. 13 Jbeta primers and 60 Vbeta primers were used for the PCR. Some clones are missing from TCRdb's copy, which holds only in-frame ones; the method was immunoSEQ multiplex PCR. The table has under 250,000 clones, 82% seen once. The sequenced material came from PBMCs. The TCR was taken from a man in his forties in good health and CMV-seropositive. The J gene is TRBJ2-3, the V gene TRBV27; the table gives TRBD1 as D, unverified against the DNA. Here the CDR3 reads CASSSSTLLADTQYF.